The rows below give T cell receptor beta chains drawn from one sample of a study of T-cell memory formation after mild COVID-19. Each CDR3 protein gets one entry after TCRdb re-called the 5' RACE reads with MiXCR. The sample has around 440,000 distinct CDR3 sequences, about 20% seen once. The specimen sequenced was PBMCs or a T cell subset sorted from them (not recorded which). The receptors come from an adult woman who had mild COVID-19 (a few samples of this study predate the infection). Cell type and time point are not known. The CDR3 runs from the conserved cysteine through the conserved F or W. D genes are given only for firm matches. The size field is filled for only some rows; it gives once, few, many or a size class.

V: TRBV12-3/TRBV12-4; J: TRBJ2-2; size: many; D: .; DNA: TGTGCCAGCAGCCCGGGACAGAACACCGGGGAGCTGTTTTTT; CDR3: CASSPGQNTGELFF
V: TRBV10-3; J: TRBJ2-7; size: .; D: .; DNA: TGTGCCATCAGTGGTACTACTAGATACGAGCAGTACTTC; CDR3: CAISGTTRYEQYF
V: TRBV20-1; J: TRBJ1-1; size: .; D: TRBD1; DNA: TGCAGTGTTCTGGACAGGGGGGTTACTGAAGCTTTCTTT; CDR3: CSVLDRGVTEAFF
V: TRBV29-1; J: TRBJ2-7; size: .; D: .; DNA: TGCAGCGTCCGTCTCGAGGGGACCAAGGTGGAGCAGTACTTC; CDR3: CSVRLEGTKVEQYF
V: TRBV27; J: TRBJ2-3; size: few; D: TRBD2; DNA: TGTGCCAGCAGTACCCGGGCACCGGGACTAGCGGGGGAGCTATTCACAGATACGCAGTATTTT; CDR3: CASSTRAPGLAGELFTDTQYF
V: TRBV12-3/TRBV12-4; J: TRBJ1-1; size: .; D: .; DNA: TGTGCCAGCAGCCCCGGACCCTCCAGCGGGCGGAACACTGAAGCTTTCTTT; CDR3: CASSPGPSSGRNTEAFF
V: TRBV5-1; J: TRBJ2-7; size: .; D: TRBD1; DNA: TGCGCCAGCAGTACATCCGGACAGGTCTACGAGCAGTACTTC; CDR3: CASSTSGQVYEQYF
V: TRBV5-1; J: TRBJ2-1; size: .; D: .; DNA: TGCGCCAGCAGCTTGGAAGGTAGCCTCAGCTCCTACAATGAGCAGTTCTTC; CDR3: CASSLEGSLSSYNEQFF
V: TRBV11-2; J: TRBJ1-5; size: few; D: .; DNA: TGTGCCAGCAGCCCGGGAAGGACATATCAGCCCCAGCATTTT; CDR3: CASSPGRTYQPQHF
V: TRBV9; J: TRBJ1-2; size: .; D: .; DNA: TGTGCCAGCAGCGGACTGGACCGGTCTAACTATGGCTACACCTTC; CDR3: CASSGLDRSNYGYTF
V: TRBV6-2/TRBV6-3; J: TRBJ2-1; size: .; D: TRBD2; DNA: TGTGCCAGCAGTTACCGTACTAGCGGGAGTTACAATGAGCAGTTCTTC; CDR3: CASSYRTSGSYNEQFF
V: TRBV5-1; J: TRBJ2-3; size: many; D: .; DNA: TGCGCCAGCAGGTTTGACGCAACAGATACGCAGTATTTT; CDR3: CASRFDATDTQYF
V: TRBV20-1; J: TRBJ2-2; size: few; D: .; DNA: TGCAGTGCTAGGGGGCAGATGAACACCGGGGAGCTGTTTTTT; CDR3: CSARGQMNTGELFF
V: TRBV18; J: TRBJ2-1; size: .; D: TRBD2; DNA: TGTGCCAGCTCACCCCTCTTACGGGAGGCCGGGAATGAGCAGTTCTTC; CDR3: CASSPLLREAGNEQFF
V: TRBV5-6; J: TRBJ1-1; size: many; D: TRBD1; DNA: TGTGCCAGCAGCTTGGACAGGGGAACAGCTTTCTTT; CDR3: CASSLDRGTAFF
V: TRBV4-3; J: TRBJ2-3; size: .; D: .; DNA: TGCGCCAGCAGCCAAGATGGGCGGTTCACAGATACGCAGTATTTT; CDR3: CASSQDGRFTDTQYF
V: TRBV6-5; J: TRBJ2-7; size: .; D: TRBD1; DNA: TGTGCCAGCAGGACAGGGGAAAGCTCCTACGAGCAGTACTTC; CDR3: CASRTGESSYEQYF
V: TRBV7-2; J: TRBJ2-2; size: .; D: .; DNA: TGTGCCAGCAGCTTAGCGGTGGGAGGCACCGGGGAGCTGTTTTTT; CDR3: CASSLAVGGTGELFF
V: TRBV28; J: TRBJ2-4; size: .; D: TRBD2; DNA: TGTGCCAGCAGGCCGGGAGGAAACATTCAGTACTTC; CDR3: CASRPGGNIQYF
V: TRBV6-1; J: TRBJ1-2; size: .; D: .; DNA: TGTGCCAGCAGGACCACAGGTTCGCACTATGGCTACACCTTC; CDR3: CASRTTGSHYGYTF
V: TRBV9; J: TRBJ1-2; size: few; D: .; DNA: TGTGCCAGCAGCGTTAATCCCATGGTCTATGGCTACACCTTC; CDR3: CASSVNPMVYGYTF
V: TRBV12-3/TRBV12-4; J: TRBJ2-1; size: few; D: .; DNA: TGTGCCAGCAGCCCGAGCTCCAGAGCCAATGAGCAGTTCTTC; CDR3: CASSPSSRANEQFF
V: TRBV30; J: TRBJ2-5; size: .; D: TRBD2; DNA: TGTGCCTGGAGTGCGGCTAGCGGGAAATCAGAGACCCAGTACTTC; CDR3: CAWSAASGKSETQYF
V: TRBV24-1; J: TRBJ2-3; size: .; D: .; DNA: TGTGCCACCAGTGATTTGTACAGCAAAGCGGATACGCAGTATTTT; CDR3: CATSDLYSKADTQYF
V: TRBV7-2; J: TRBJ2-1; size: few; D: TRBD2; DNA: TGTGCCAGCAGCCCGGGACTAGCGGGAGTGGGTGAGCAGTTCTTC; CDR3: CASSPGLAGVGEQFF
V: TRBV20-1; J: TRBJ2-3; size: few; D: TRBD2; DNA: TGCAGTGCTTATGGGACTAGCGGGGCCCCAGATACGCAGTATTTT; CDR3: CSAYGTSGAPDTQYF
V: TRBV5-8; J: TRBJ1-2; size: few; D: .; DNA: TGTGCCAGCAGCTTCCGGGACCTCTTCCTTGGCTACACCTTC; CDR3: CASSFRDLFLGYTF
V: TRBV15; J: TRBJ1-2; size: .; D: .; DNA: TGTGCCACCAGCAGAGATTTAGAGGCCCATGGCTACACCTTC; CDR3: CATSRDLEAHGYTF
V: TRBV9; J: TRBJ2-3; size: few; D: TRBD2; DNA: TGTGCCAGCAGCGTAGTCGCGGGAGCCGTCACAGATACGCAGTATTTT; CDR3: CASSVVAGAVTDTQYF
V: TRBV27; J: TRBJ2-7; size: few; D: TRBD2; DNA: TGTGCCAGCAGGGACCGACTAGCGGGCATCAACGAGCAGTACTTC; CDR3: CASRDRLAGINEQYF
V: TRBV15; J: TRBJ2-1; size: few; D: .; DNA: TGTGCCACCAGCTTTGGACTAACAGTTGAGCAGTTCTTC; CDR3: CATSFGLTVEQFF
V: TRBV20-1; J: TRBJ2-1; size: many; D: TRBD2; DNA: TGCAGTGCTAGAGAACCGCGGACTAGCGGGGGGGCCCCAAGGTTGTTC; CDR3: CSAREPRTSGGAPRLF
V: TRBV6-2/TRBV6-3; J: TRBJ2-2; size: few; D: .; DNA: TGTGCCAGCAGTTACGGTGACAGAAGGTCCGGGGAGCTGTTTTTT; CDR3: CASSYGDRRSGELFF
V: TRBV7-2; J: TRBJ2-7; size: .; D: .; DNA: TGTGCCAGCAGCCCCGGGCATTACGAGCAGTACTTC; CDR3: CASSPGHYEQYF
V: TRBV5-1; J: TRBJ2-1; size: few; D: TRBD2; DNA: TGCGCCAGCAGCACAGGACTAGCGGGACCCTTGAAGCAGTTCTTC; CDR3: CASSTGLAGPLKQFF
V: TRBV7-8; J: TRBJ2-7; size: .; D: .; DNA: TGTGCCAGCACAGCCGCAAGCTCCTACGAGCAGTACTTC; CDR3: CASTAASSYEQYF
V: TRBV25-1; J: TRBJ2-7; size: .; D: TRBD1; DNA: TGTGCCAGCGGGGGGGACAGGGTCTACGAGCAGTACTTC; CDR3: CASGGDRVYEQYF
V: TRBV7-3; J: TRBJ2-1; size: few; D: TRBD2; DNA: TGTGCCAGCAGCTCGGGGGGGCTAGCCGTCAATGAGCAGTTCTTC; CDR3: CASSSGGLAVNEQFF
V: TRBV20-1; J: TRBJ1-1; size: few; D: .; DNA: TGCAGTGCTAGGTTCACAGGGCGGAACACTGAAGCTTTCTTT; CDR3: CSARFTGRNTEAFF
V: TRBV7-9; J: TRBJ2-7; size: few; D: TRBD1; DNA: TGTGCCAGCAGCTTCGACAGGGAGAGCTCCTACGAGCAGTACTTC; CDR3: CASSFDRESSYEQYF